This T cell receptor beta chain was captured by sequencing in a study of control samples from healthy donors and cancer patients. The V gene's germline CDR1 is KGHSH and CDR2 LQKENI. Trimming took 3 bases from V and 0 from J, leaving 18 bases between them. This CDR3 contains 18 residues. The repertoire was sequenced with immunoSEQ multiplex PCR; TCRdb's copy has only in-frame clones and lacks some. The sample comprises 60,000 to 65,000 clones, roughly 85% of which are singletons, and 4.5% to 6% rests with the top ten. The sequence was collected from a man in his forties in good health. This chain uses TRBV18 with TRBJ1-3; TRBD1 is a possible D gene (5 bases). The sequencing sample was made of blood. For the CDR3, the DNA is TGTGCCAGCTCACCGTCGCCCCAACAGGCTTTCTCTGGAAACACCATATATTTT. Its protein product is CASSPSPQQAFSGNTIYF. Supplemented by reference TRBV18 and TRBJ1-3, the full variable domain reads NAGVMQNPRHLVRRRGQEARLRCSPMKGHSHVYWYRQLPEEGLKFMVYLQKENIIDESGMPKERFSAEFPKEGPSILRIQQVVRGDSAAYFCASSPSPQQAFSGNTIYFGEGSWLTVV.